A selection of T cell receptor beta chains follows, all from one sample in a study of blood T cell repertoires in COVID-19. Profiled with immunoSEQ multiplex PCR; TCRdb holds only in-frame clones, not every one. The data show 60,000 to 75,000 clones, around 87% seen once. Specimen: peripheral blood. The receptors come from a man aged 45-60 years with active COVID-19. Each CDR3 is given with its conserved first and last residue. Fields, in order: V gene, J gene, D gene, clone size, CDR3 DNA, CDR3 protein. A D gene is named only where the DNA matches it firmly. Not every row has a clone size; where given, it reads once, few, many or a size class.

TRBV2	TRBJ2-5	TRBD1	-	TGTGCCAGCAGTGGAGTAACAGGGGTAGCGGAGACCCAGTACTTC	CASSGVTGVAETQYF
TRBV5-1	TRBJ2-5	TRBD2	-	TGCGCCAGCAGCTCTTGGACTAGCGGGGTTGAGACCCAGTACTTC	CASSSWTSGVETQYF
TRBV18	TRBJ2-2	TRBD2	-	TGTGCCAGCTCAACTAGCGGGAGTAGCACCGGGGAGCTGTTTTTT	CASSTSGSSTGELFF
TRBV19	TRBJ1-1	-	-	TGTGCCAGTAGTATAGATTGGGCAGGGGAAGCTTTCTTT	CASSIDWAGEAFF
TRBV7-2	TRBJ2-1	TRBD2	once	TGTGCCAGCAGCTCACCGGGACTAGCGGGCCACGGTGAGCAGTTCTTC	CASSSPGLAGHGEQFF
TRBV7-3	TRBJ2-3	TRBD2	-	TGTGCCAGCAGCCCCGGGACTAGTTGGGTCACAGATACGCAGTATTTT	CASSPGTSWVTDTQYF
TRBV7-9	TRBJ2-2	TRBD2	once	TGTGCCAGCTCCCGAGGTCTGTCGGGAGGGCCGAAAGAGGAGCTGTTTTTT	CASSRGLSGGPKEELFF
TRBV6-5	TRBJ2-7	TRBD1	-	TGTGCCACGACAGGGAGCTCCTACGAGCAGTACTTC	CATTGSSYEQYF
TRBV6-5	TRBJ1-2	-	-	TGTGCCAGCAGACCCGATCAGGGGAACTATGGCTACACCTTC	CASRPDQGNYGYTF
TRBV5-1	TRBJ2-2	-	-	TGCGCCAGCAGGGAGCCCGGGACCGGGGAGCTGTTTTTT	CASREPGTGELFF
TRBV5-1	TRBJ1-1	TRBD1	once	TGCGCCAGCAGCTTGGGACAGGGCCCTGAAGCTTTCTTT	CASSLGQGPEAFF
TRBV30	TRBJ2-1	-	-	TGTGCCTGGAGTGTACGCGGCTCCGTAGATGAGCAGTTCTTC	CAWSVRGSVDEQFF
TRBV6-5	TRBJ1-4	-	-	TGTGCCAGCAGAGCCTACGCAACTAATGAAAAACTGTTTTTT	CASRAYATNEKLFF
TRBV11-2	TRBJ2-2	-	-	TGTGCCAGCAGCGGTAGCGGAGCCGGCACCGGGGAGCTGTTTTTT	CASSGSGAGTGELFF
TRBV28	TRBJ1-1	TRBD1	-	TGTGCCAGCAGTATGGGGGGACAGGGGAGCACTGAAGCTTTCTTT	CASSMGGQGSTEAFF
TRBV6-1	TRBJ2-7	TRBD2	-	TGTGCCAGCAGTGAGGGACTAGCGGGAGTTTACGAGCAGTACTTC	CASSEGLAGVYEQYF
TRBV6-2/TRBV6-3	TRBJ1-3	TRBD1	-	TGTGCCAGCAGTTGGGGACAGGGCGGAGGAAACACCATATATTTT	CASSWGQGGGNTIYF
TRBV27	TRBJ2-2	-	-	TGTGCCAGCAGTTTCCCCGGGGCAGGGGCCCACGGAGGGGAGCTGTTTTTT	CASSFPGAGAHGGELFF
TRBV4-3	TRBJ1-2	-	-	TGCGCCAGCAGCCAAGTCTCAGGGGACGTAGATGGCTACACCTTC	CASSQVSGDVDGYTF
TRBV6-2/TRBV6-3	TRBJ2-1	-	-	TGTGCCAGCAGTAGAGGAGGGCACAATGAGCAGTTCTTC	CASSRGGHNEQFF
TRBV7-2	TRBJ1-5	-	-	TGTGCCAGCAGCTTAAATTCCGATCAGCCCCAGCATTTT	CASSLNSDQPQHF
TRBV2	TRBJ1-2	TRBD1	-	TGTGCCAGCAGTGACGGGACAGGGAGGGGTGTGGGCTACACCTTC	CASSDGTGRGVGYTF
TRBV10-3	TRBJ2-7	TRBD2	-	TGTGCCACCTTCGAGGGAGGGGTAGGTAGCGAGCAGTACTTC	CATFEGGVGSEQYF
TRBV5-1	TRBJ2-2	TRBD1	-	TGCGCCAGCAGCCCAGGGACAGCAAACACCGGGGAGCTGTTTTTT	CASSPGTANTGELFF
TRBV5-5	TRBJ2-1	TRBD1	-	TGTGCCAGCAGCAATGGACAGGGGGCCCGAGAGCAGTTCTTC	CASSNGQGAREQFF
TRBV5-1	TRBJ1-1	-	-	TGCGCCAGCAGCTTTGGCCAGTTGAACACTGAAGCTTTCTTT	CASSFGQLNTEAFF
TRBV6-4	TRBJ2-1	TRBD2	-	TGTGCCAGCAGTGACCGACTAGCGGCCTCCTACAATGAGCAGTTCTTC	CASSDRLAASYNEQFF
TRBV28	TRBJ2-5	-	-	TGTGCCAGCAGACCCCAGGGGGGTGTGACCCAGTACTTC	CASRPQGGVTQYF
TRBV11-2	TRBJ2-1	TRBD2	-	TGTGCCAGCAGCTATAGCGGGAGCTCCTACAATGAGCAGTTCTTC	CASSYSGSSYNEQFF
TRBV29-1	TRBJ2-7	-	-	TGCAGCGTTGAGGGGCAGGGAGGCTACGAGCAGTACTTC	CSVEGQGGYEQYF
TRBV7-9	TRBJ2-7	-	-	TGTGCCAGCAGCTTAGTAGGGGGGGCGACCTACGAGCAGTACTTC	CASSLVGGATYEQYF
TRBV5-1	TRBJ2-1	TRBD2	-	TGCGCCAGCAGCACGGTAGGACTAGCGATAAATGAGCAGTTCTTC	CASSTVGLAINEQFF
TRBV7-2	TRBJ2-3	TRBD2	once	TGTGCCAGCAGCCCCCGCCGACTAGCGGGAGAAGATACGCAGTATTTT	CASSPRRLAGEDTQYF
TRBV27	TRBJ1-1	-	few	TGTGCCAGCAGTTTAGTAGGAGGGGAGAGCACTGAAGCTTTCTTT	CASSLVGGESTEAFF
TRBV7-9	TRBJ2-3	TRBD2	-	TGTGCCAGCAGCCCCGGGACTAGCGAGCTCACAGATACGCAGTATTTT	CASSPGTSELTDTQYF
TRBV19	TRBJ1-6	-	-	TGTGCCAGTAGTCGGCAGGGTGGGAATTCACCCCTCCACTTT	CASSRQGGNSPLHF